The next 25 T cell receptor beta chains were all read from a single sample in a study of beta chain features in type 1 diabetes (dated by TCRdb to the late 2010s). Library generation was performed with the immunoSEQ multiplex PCR assay. The entire isolated RNA was reverse transcribed using the High Capacity cDNA Reverse Transcription Kit, and thus expressed TCRB transcripts were sequenced. This is the immuneACCESS table as TCRdb keeps it, with only in-frame sequences that have V and J called. A part of the clones is gone; compared with another copy, unresolved V genes explain less than half, and the rest is unexplained. The sample table holds roughly 140,000 clones, of which about 8.5% were seen once. The ten largest make up 0.55% to 0.75% of the sample. The source material was central memory CD4+ T cells from blood. Every receptor here comes from a man younger than 35 in good health.

The CDR3: CASSLQGLTNYGYTF. As DNA, the CDR3 is TGCGCCAGCAGCTTACAGGGCTTAACTAACTATGGCTACACCTTC. V usage is TRBV4-3 and J usage is TRBJ1-2; D perhaps matches TRBD1 (6 bases). The CDR3 spans 15 residues. Trimming removed 5 bases at V and 0 bases at J, with 13 bases between. Germline V gene lookup returns CDR1 LGHNA and CDR2 YSLEER.

The chain couples TRBV2 to TRBJ1-6; D is undetermined. This CDR3 spans 16 amino acids. V was clipped by 3 bases and J by 0 bases, with 9 bases between them. Germline CDR1 reads SNHLY; CDR2 reads FYNNEI. The CDR3 DNA reads as TGTGCCAGCAGTGAGCTGGTGAGCTCCTATAATTCACCCCTCCACTTT. This codes for CASSELVSSYNSPLHF. Filled out from reference TRBV2 and TRBJ1-6, the complete variable domain reads EPEVTQTPSHQVTQMGQEVILRCVPISNHLYFYWYRQILGQKVEFLVSFYNNEISEKSEIFDDQFSVERPDGSNFTLKIRSTKLEDSAMYFCASSELVSSYNSPLHFGNGTRLTVT.

The chain uses TRBV5-1 and TRBJ2-7, with D perhaps TRBD1 (6 bases). This CDR3 contains 14 residues. V dropped 0 bases and J dropped 6 bases, with 13 bases sitting between them. The V gene's germline CDR1 is SGHRS and CDR2 YFSETQ. The CDR3 sequence is CASSLDRDFGEQYF. CDR3 sequence (DNA): TGCGCCAGCAGCTTGGACAGGGATTTTGGCGAGCAGTACTTC.

This clone was recorded a few times. The V call is TRBV30, the J call TRBJ2-2; 7 bases align to TRBD2. Germline V gene sequence: CDR1 GTSNPN, CDR2 SVGIG (reference sequence). J gave up 2 bases and V 5 bases, and 2 bases lay outside the gene matches. The CDR3 extends over 13 amino acids. CDR3 in amino acids: CAWRDYNTGELFF. Written as DNA, the CDR3 is TGTGCCTGGCGGGACTACAACACCGGGGAGCTGTTTTTT.

This clone was counted between two and nine times. J is TRBJ2-7 and V is TRBV6-1; 9 nucleotides line up with TRBD1. In germline, CDR1 is MNHNS, CDR2 SASEGT. Trimming removed 7 bases from V and 0 bases from J; junction bases left unmatched: 7. The CDR3 spans 15 residues. CDR3 bases: TGTGCCAGCACCACAGGGGGCTCAAACTCCTACGAGCAGTACTTC. The encoded protein is CASTTGGSNSYEQYF.

This clone was observed a few times. The rearrangement uses TRBV7-2 and TRBJ2-5, with D uncertain. The CDR3 has 12 amino acids. V was pared by 2 bases and J by 5 bases, with 6 bases between. Germline V gene lookup returns CDR1 SGHTA and CDR2 FQGNSA. Here the CDR3 reads CASSLNRETQYF. CDR3 coding DNA: TGTGCCAGCAGCTTAAATCGTGAGACCCAGTACTTC.

The chain carries TRBV7-8 and TRBJ2-3; 9 bases match TRBD2. The J segment lost 0 bases and the V segment lost 5 bases, leaving 12 bases of the junction unmatched. The CDR3 consists of 18 residues. Germline values: CDR1 SGHVS, CDR2 FQNEAQ. This CDR3 reads CASSLTSGTSRSTDTQYF. As DNA, the CDR3 is TGTGCCAGCAGCCTAACATCCGGGACTAGCAGGAGCACAGATACGCAGTATTTT.

CDR3 residues: CASKGTPDSPLHF. The CDR3 coding sequence is TGCGCCAGCAAGGGGACACCAGATTCACCCCTCCACTTT. V and J are TRBV5-1 and TRBJ1-6; TRBD1 might be the D (6 bases). The CDR3 spans 13 residues. Germline V gene sequence: CDR1 SGHRS, CDR2 YFSETQ. V lost 6 bases and J 8 bases, leaving 12 bases between the germline ends.

There are a few counts of this clone. The chain combines TRBV6-1 with TRBJ1-1, with no clear D. The CDR3 runs 12 residues. The V end was cut by 8 bases, the J end by 3 bases, with 10 bases between. In germline, CDR1 is MNHNS, CDR2 SASEGT. CDR3 DNA: TGTGCCAGCCACGGACTGTACACTGAAGCTTTCTTT. Protein: CASHGLYTEAFF.

This clone was seen a handful of times. The chain uses TRBV5-4 and TRBJ2-3, with 9 bases aligning to TRBD2. V was pared by 0 bases and J by 8 bases, with 16 bases of the junction left unmatched. The CDR3 totals 18 residues. In germline, CDR1 is SGHNT, CDR2 YYREEE (reference sequence). The CDR3 protein is CASSLGPRSAGGTGTQYF. The CDR3 DNA is TGTGCCAGCAGCTTGGGTCCCCGGTCAGCGGGAGGCACCGGTACGCAGTATTTT.

This clone was seen more than once but under ten times. CDR3 residues: CASSFWAGRTDTQYF. The CDR3 DNA reads TGTGCCAGCAGCTTTTGGGCGGGCAGGACAGATACGCAGTATTTT. The V and J genes are TRBV5-8 and TRBJ2-3, with D possibly being TRBD2 (5 bases). The V gene lost 2 bases and the J gene lost 3 bases, with 13 bases spanning the gap. Germline V gene data show CDR1 as SGHTS and CDR2 as YDEGEE. This CDR3 has 15 amino acids.

This chain uses TRBV7-2 with TRBJ2-6; D is perhaps TRBD2 (7 bases). Trimming stripped 7 bases from V and 2 bases from J, with 12 bases between. The germline V gene has CDR1 SGHTA and CDR2 FQGNSA. The CDR3 has 15 residues. This chain's CDR3 is CASTPGGPGANVLTF. The CDR3, as DNA: TGTGCCAGCACCCCGGGGGGCCCTGGGGCCAACGTCCTGACTTTC.

This clone was found many times. This chain connects TRBV4-3 to TRBJ2-2, with 9 bases that match TRBD2. This CDR3 region has 16 residues. The junction had 4 bases not matched to a gene; V was cut back by 1 base and J by 4 bases. In germline, CDR1 is LGHNA, CDR2 YSLEER. The CDR3 protein is CASSQVKLAGTGELFF. Written as DNA, the CDR3 is TGCGCCAGCAGCCAAGTTAAACTAGCGGGCACCGGGGAGCTGTTTTTT.

The J gene is TRBJ2-7, the V gene TRBV5-1; 7 bases align to TRBD2. Germline V gene sequence: CDR1 SGHRS, CDR2 YFSETQ. The CDR3 consists of 15 residues. The junction had 7 bases not matched to a gene; V was cut back by 3 bases and J by 1 base. CDR3 bases: TGCGCCAGCAGCTCTCTAGCGGACTTATCCTACGAGCAGTACTTC. As protein: CASSSLADLSYEQYF. Supplemented by reference TRBV5-1 and TRBJ2-7, the full variable domain reads KAGVTQTPRYLIKTRGQQVTLSCSPISGHRSVSWYQQTPGQGLQFLFEYFSETQRNKGNFPGRFSGRQFSNSRSEMNVSTLELGDSALYLCASSSLADLSYEQYFGPGTRLTVT.

In this sample, this clone turned up a few times. The gene calls are TRBV7-9 and TRBJ1-5; no clear D gene. The length of the CDR3 is 15 residues. V shed 1 base and J shed 1 base, with 8 bases lying between them. Germline loops: CDR1 SEHNR, CDR2 FQNEAQ (reference sequence). DNA for the CDR3: TGTGCCAGCAGCTTAGGAGGGTGGAGCAATCAGCCCCAGCATTTT. The encoded protein is CASSLGGWSNQPQHF.

This clone was found a few times. V and J are TRBV25-1 and TRBJ2-7; D gene ambiguous. Trimming cost V 5 bases and J 3 bases, with 14 bases left between them. Germline lookup yields CDR1 MGHDK and CDR2 SYGVNS. The CDR3 spans 14 residues. This chain's CDR3 is CASSQVGLYYEQYF. The CDR3 bases are TGTGCCAGCAGTCAGGTCGGCTTATACTACGAGCAGTACTTC.

The V and J genes are TRBV9 and TRBJ2-3; possible D gene TRBD2, 7 bases. From germline, CDR1 is SGDLS and CDR2 YYNGEE. CDR3 length equals 14 residues. V gave up 4 bases and J gave up 4 bases, with 13 bases separating them. CDR3 residues: CASSSRGGADTQYF. DNA of the CDR3: TGTGCCAGCAGCTCTAGGGGGGGTGCAGATACGCAGTATTTT.

The genes are TRBV18 and TRBJ2-6; D gene unclear. Per the germline V gene, CDR1 is KGHSH and CDR2 is LQKENI. This CDR3 region has 14 residues. With 3 bases removed from V and 0 bases from J, the gap between germline ends came to 3 bases. CDR3 nucleotide sequence: TGTGCCAGCTCACCCAACTCTGGGGCCAACGTCCTGACTTTC. Translated: CASSPNSGANVLTF.

This clone was detected ten times or more. The J gene is TRBJ2-3, the V gene TRBV5-4, with TRBD1 matching 7 bases. The germline V gene has CDR1 SGHNT and CDR2 YYREEE (reference sequence). J lost 0 bases, V lost 5 bases, and 9 bases had no gene match. CDR3 length: 16 amino acids. CDR3 DNA sequence: TGTGCCAGCAGTCCCGACAGGGCCCCTAGCACAGATACGCAGTATTTT. Its protein product is CASSPDRAPSTDTQYF.

This clone was observed a few times. This sequence joins TRBV11-2 and TRBJ2-3; D not resolved. The CDR3 is made up of 14 amino acids. The V gene lost 3 bases and the J gene lost 2 bases, with 9 bases spanning the gap. CDR1 and CDR2 from the germline V gene are SGHAT and FQNNGV. The chain's CDR3 is CASSFNQYTDTQYF. CDR3 sequence (DNA): TGTGCCAGCAGCTTTAACCAGTACACAGATACGCAGTATTTT.

This clone was picked up a small number of times. This chain connects TRBV28 to TRBJ2-1, with a possible D match to TRBD2 (7 bases). The V end lost 6 bases, the J end lost 5 bases, and 26 bases lay between the germline ends. This CDR3 contains 18 residues. Germline V gives CDR1 MDHEN, CDR2 SYDVKM. Here the CDR3 reads CASRGTRPRGAFNNEQFF. The CDR3 region has the DNA TGTGCCAGCAGGGGTACCAGGCCCCGGGGGGCGTTCAACAATGAGCAGTTCTTC.

The rearrangement links TRBV6-5 to TRBJ2-1, with 7 bases aligning to TRBD2. V lost 6 bases and J lost 6; bases outside the gene matches: 11. CDR1 and CDR2 from the germline V gene are MNHEY and SVGAGI. The CDR3 contains 15 residues. The CDR3 DNA sequence: TGTGCCAGCAGGGTAACAGCGGGGACGTTCAATGAGCAGTTCTTC. Residues: CASRVTAGTFNEQFF.

This chain connects TRBV28 to TRBJ2-5; weak D call: TRBD1 (6 bases). Near its end, the DNA agrees better with TRBJ2-7, so the J call may be wrong. Germline V gives CDR1 MDHEN, CDR2 SYDVKM. The CDR3 extends over 14 amino acids. DNA for the CDR3: TGTGCCAGCAGTCCCCCGGGACATCCCTACGAGCAGTACTTC. It encodes CASSPPGHPYEQYF.

This clone was counted between two and nine times. This chain links TRBV19 with TRBJ1-5; 7 bases map to TRBD1. Trimming at V came to 9 bases and at J to 6 bases, leaving 14 bases not matched to a gene. Germline lookup yields CDR1 LNHDA and CDR2 SQIVND (reference sequence). CDR3 length: 15 residues. CDR3 protein: CASDRVLASGQPQHF. The DNA of the CDR3 is TGTGCCAGCGACAGGGTTTTAGCGTCGGGTCAGCCCCAGCATTTT.

This chain links TRBV5-1 with TRBJ2-1; 13 bases map to TRBD2. The germline V gene encodes CDR1 SGHRS and CDR2 YFSETQ. The CDR3 runs 15 residues. Unmatched junction bases numbered 1, after V lost 1 base and J lost 6 bases. The DNA of the CDR3 is TGCGCCAGCAGCTTGACTAGCGGGAGGGGCAATGAGCAGTTCTTC. This gives the protein CASSLTSGRGNEQFF.